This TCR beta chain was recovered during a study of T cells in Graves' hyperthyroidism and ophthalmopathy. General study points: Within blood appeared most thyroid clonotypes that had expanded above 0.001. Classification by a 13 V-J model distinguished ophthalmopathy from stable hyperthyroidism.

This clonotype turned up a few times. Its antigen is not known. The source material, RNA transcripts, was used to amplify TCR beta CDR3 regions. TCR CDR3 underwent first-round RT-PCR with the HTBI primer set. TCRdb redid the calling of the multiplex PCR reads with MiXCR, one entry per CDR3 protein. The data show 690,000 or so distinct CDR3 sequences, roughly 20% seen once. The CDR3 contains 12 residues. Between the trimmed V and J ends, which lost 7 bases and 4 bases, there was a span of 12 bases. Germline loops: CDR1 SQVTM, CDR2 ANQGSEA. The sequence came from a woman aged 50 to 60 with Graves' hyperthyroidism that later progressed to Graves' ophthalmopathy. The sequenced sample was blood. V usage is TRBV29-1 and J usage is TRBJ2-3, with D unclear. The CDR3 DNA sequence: TGCAGCGAAAGGACGAGAGCAGATACGCAGTATTTT. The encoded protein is CSERTRADTQYF.